Following are 6 T cell receptor beta chains from one sample sequenced in a study of molecular identifiers for immune sequencing clone quantification. TCRdb processed the PCR reads anew with MiXCR; each CDR3 protein has one entry. The sample has 600,000 to 650,000 distinct CDR3 sequences, 20% seen once. The specimen sequenced was naive CD8+ T cells from blood, with Jurkat cell RNA spiked in. Described subset: FACS-sorted CD8+CD4-CCR7+CD45RA+ naive T cells. Receptors were obtained from a human donor in good health. Some libraries in this study had Jurkat cell RNA spiked in.

This clonotype was found a few times. This chain's CDR3 is CSARAGHTDTQYF. The CDR3 DNA follows: TGCAGTGCTAGGGCAGGACACACAGATACGCAGTATTTT. The V call is TRBV20-1, the J call TRBJ2-3; D may be TRBD1 (5 bases). Germline V gives CDR1 DFQATT, CDR2 SNEGSKA (reference sequence). This CDR3 has 13 amino acids. Trimming took off 3 bases at V and 2 bases at J, with 9 bases between the two ends.

This clonotype was picked up a small number of times. The chain combines TRBV5-6 with TRBJ2-7, with 8 bases that match TRBD1. The CDR3 consists of 14 residues. Germline loops: CDR1 SGHDT, CDR2 YYEEEE. Germline trimming cut 4 bases from V and 3 bases from J; bases unmatched to any gene: 6. CDR3 nucleotides: TGTGCCAGCAGCGCGGGACAGGTTGTCTACGAGCAGTACTTC. Translation: CASSAGQVVYEQYF. Complete variable domain (other parts from reference TRBV5-6 and TRBJ2-7): DAGVTQSPTHLIKTRGQQVTLRCSPKSGHDTVSWYQQALGQGPQFIFQYYEEEERQRGNFPDRFSGHQFPNYSSELNVNALLLGDSALYLCASSAGQVVYEQYFGPGTRLTVT.

This clonotype occurred many times. The V gene is TRBV4-3, the J gene TRBJ2-1, with 8 bases matching TRBD1. CDR3 size: 17 residues. Germline loops: CDR1 LGHNA, CDR2 YSLEER. V lost 0 bases and J lost 6; bases outside the gene matches: 10. The CDR3 sequence: CASSQEIGQGARNEQFF. The CDR3, as DNA: TGCGCCAGCAGCCAAGAAATCGGGCAGGGGGCGCGCAATGAGCAGTTCTTC.

The chain couples TRBV19 to TRBJ2-2, with D unclear. Germline CDR1 and CDR2: LNHDA and SQIVND (reference sequence). The CDR3 totals 14 residues. Trimming took 3 bases from V and 5 from J, leaving 10 bases between them. The CDR3 DNA sequence: TGTGCCAGTAGTATTAGGATTGTTACCGGGGAGCTGTTTTTT. It codes for CASSIRIVTGELFF.

Details on this clonotype: A much larger clone differs by one base, so this may be a read error. The J gene is TRBJ1-4, the V gene TRBV4-1; 7 bases are shared with TRBD1. Germline V CDR1 and CDR2: MGHRA, YSYEKL. CDR3 length: 15 amino acids. CDR3 loop: CASSEATTGVEKLLF. The CDR3 DNA follows: TGCGCCAGCAGCGAAGCCACCACAGGGGTTGAAAAACTGCTTTTT.

In this sample, this clonotype turned up a few times. The chain couples TRBV29-1 to TRBJ2-1; the match to TRBD2 covers 7 bases. The CDR3 extends over 16 amino acids. V gave up 6 bases and J gave up 2 bases; unmatched junction bases: 13. Germline CDR1 reads SQVTM; CDR2 reads ANQGSEA. DNA for the CDR3: TGCAGCGTCATTACGGGATCCAGCGGGACCTACAATGAGCAGTTCTTC. This sequence encodes CSVITGSSGTYNEQFF.